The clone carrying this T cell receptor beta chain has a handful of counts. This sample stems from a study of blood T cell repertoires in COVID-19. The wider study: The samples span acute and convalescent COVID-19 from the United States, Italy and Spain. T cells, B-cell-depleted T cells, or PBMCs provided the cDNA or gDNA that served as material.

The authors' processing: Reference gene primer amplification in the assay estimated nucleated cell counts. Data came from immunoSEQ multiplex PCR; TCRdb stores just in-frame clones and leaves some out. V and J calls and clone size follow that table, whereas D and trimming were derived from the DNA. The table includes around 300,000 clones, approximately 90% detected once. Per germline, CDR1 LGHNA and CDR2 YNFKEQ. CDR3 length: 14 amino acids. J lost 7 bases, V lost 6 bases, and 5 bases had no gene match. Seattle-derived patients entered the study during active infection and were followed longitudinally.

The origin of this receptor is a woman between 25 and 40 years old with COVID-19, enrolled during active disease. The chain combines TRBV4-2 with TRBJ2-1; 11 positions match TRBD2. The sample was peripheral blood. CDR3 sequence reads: CASSFRTSGNEQFF. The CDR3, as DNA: TGTGCCAGCAGTTTCCGGACTAGCGGGAATGAGCAGTTCTTC.